One sample yielded the 18 T cell receptor beta chains listed below, sequenced in a study of T cell responses to AZD1222 COVID-19 vaccine. Data came from immunoSEQ multiplex PCR; TCRdb stores just in-frame clones and leaves some out. The sample has approximately 110,000 clones, about 85% seen once. The material was peripheral blood, obtained 28 days after the second AZD1222 dose. Receptors originate from an adult who received the AZD1222 COVID-19 vaccine.

The V gene is TRBV5-4, the J gene TRBJ2-7; 10 nucleotides line up with TRBD1. Trimming removed 0 bases from V and 3 bases from J; junction bases left unmatched: 6. The CDR3 runs to 16 residues. CDR1 is SGHNT and CDR2 is YYREEE in the germline V gene (reference sequence). The chain's CDR3 is CASSLDPTGGVYEQYF. CDR3 nucleotides: TGTGCCAGCAGCTTGGACCCGACAGGGGGCGTCTACGAGCAGTACTTC.

This chain connects TRBV7-9 to TRBJ1-2; 7 nucleotides align to TRBD1. V was clipped by 0 bases and J by 6 bases; unmatched bases: 10. This CDR3 is 16 amino acids long. The germline V gene encodes CDR1 SEHNR and CDR2 FQNEAQ (reference sequence). The CDR3, as DNA: TGTGCCAGCAGCTTAGCACTTACCGGGACAGTCGATGGCTACACCTTC. Translating gives CASSLALTGTVDGYTF. The full variable domain, with the rest looked up from reference TRBV7-9 and TRBJ1-2, is DTGVSQNPRHKITKRGQNVTFRCDPISEHNRLYWYRQTLGQGPEFLTYFQNEAQLEKSRLLSDRFSAERPKGSFSTLEIQRTEQGDSAMYLCASSLALTGTVDGYTFGSGTRLTVV.

This chain connects TRBV20-1 to TRBJ1-1; D not resolved. CDR3 length: 11 amino acids. Per the germline V gene, CDR1 is DFQATT and CDR2 is SNEGSKA (reference sequence). V was pared by 1 base and J by 3 bases, with 3 bases between. The CDR3 bases are TGCAGTGCTAGAGCTCACACTGAAGCTTTCTTT. It encodes CSARAHTEAFF.

This clone was seen just once. This CDR3 is CASSLDGGYEQYF. The CDR3 DNA follows: TGCGCCAGCAGCTTGGACGGGGGCTACGAGCAGTACTTC. The V call is TRBV5-1, the J call TRBJ2-7; D perhaps matches TRBD2 (6 bases). Deletions cut 0 bases from V and 3 bases from J, with 7 bases between. This CDR3 has 13 amino acids. Germline lookup yields CDR1 SGHRS and CDR2 YFSETQ.

The chain links TRBV30 to TRBJ1-5, with 8 bases lining up with TRBD1. Germline CDR1 is GTSNPN and CDR2 is SVGIG (reference sequence). This CDR3 region has 14 residues. The junction had 2 bases not matched to a gene; V was cut back by 2 bases and J by 2 bases. The CDR3 coding sequence is TGTGCCTGGAGTTCGGGACAGGGCAATCAGCCCCAGCATTTT. As protein: CAWSSGQGNQPQHF. Full variable domain (rest looked up from reference TRBV30 and TRBJ1-5): SQTIHQWPATLVQPVGSPLSLECTVEGTSNPNLYWYRQAAGRGLQLLFYSVGIGQISSEVPQNLSASRPQDRQFILSSKKLLLSDSGFYLCAWSSGQGNQPQHFGDGTRLSIL.

This clone was recorded once. This sequence joins TRBV2 and TRBJ2-5; TRBD1 matches at 8 bases. J lost 4 bases, V lost 7 bases, and 5 bases had no gene match. Germline-derived CDR1 and CDR2 are SNHLY and FYNNEI. The CDR3 length is 13 residues. The CDR3 nucleotides read TGTGCCAGCACCGACAGGGGACTAGAGACCCAGTACTTC. Its protein is CASTDRGLETQYF.

The chain uses TRBV7-2 and TRBJ2-7, with a tentative D call TRBD2 (6 bases). V gave up 4 bases and J gave up 1 base, with 17 bases separating them. CDR3 size: 16 residues. Germline loops: CDR1 SGHTA, CDR2 FQGNSA. The CDR3 nucleotides read TGTGCCAGCAGCTCTAAAGGGACTCATACTTCCTACGAGCAGTACTTC. Its protein is CASSSKGTHTSYEQYF.

This chain joins TRBV30 and TRBJ1-3; D not resolved. The CDR3 runs 15 residues. V lost 1 base and J 0 bases, leaving 10 bases between the germline ends. Per germline, CDR1 GTSNPN and CDR2 SVGIG (reference sequence). As DNA, the CDR3 is TGTGCCTGGAGTGGGACGGCGAGCTCTGGAAACACCATATATTTT. Translated, it gives CAWSGTASSGNTIYF.

The genes are TRBV7-2 and TRBJ2-3; the D gene is possibly TRBD2 (5 bases). Trimming took off 0 bases at V and 4 bases at J, with 11 bases between the two ends. Germline CDR1 reads SGHTA; CDR2 reads FQGNSA. The CDR3 extends over 15 amino acids. CDR3 sequence reads: CASSLASSRPDTQYF. The CDR3 DNA reads TGTGCCAGCAGCTTAGCCTCTAGCCGCCCAGATACGCAGTATTTT.

This CDR3 is CASSGTGIPFTPQHF. CDR3 nucleotides: TGTGCCAGTAGCGGGACAGGGATCCCTTTCACGCCCCAGCATTTT. This sequence joins TRBV19 and TRBJ1-5, with 9 bases lining up with TRBD1. Germline V gene sequence: CDR1 LNHDA, CDR2 SQIVND (reference sequence). The V and J ends lost 6 bases and 9 bases, in that order; junction bases with no gene match: 12. The CDR3 length is 15 residues.

The chain is built from TRBV11-2 and TRBJ1-2; the match to TRBD1 covers 8 bases. The CDR3 is 14 residues long. After removal of 1 base from V and 9 bases from J, the junction contained 7 bases not matched to a gene. CDR1 and CDR2 from the germline V gene are SGHAT and FQNNGV. CDR3 DNA sequence: TGTGCCAGCAGCTTAGTTGACAGGGGCAGCAGCTACACCTTC. Encoded protein: CASSLVDRGSSYTF.

The V gene is TRBV5-1, the J gene TRBJ2-5, with 9 bases identical to TRBD1. V was pared by 4 bases and J by 2 bases, with 6 bases of the junction left unmatched. The CDR3 loop spans 15 amino acids. Germline values: CDR1 SGHRS, CDR2 YFSETQ. CDR3 sequence reads: CASSSRDRAQETQYF. The DNA of the CDR3 is TGCGCCAGCAGCAGCCGGGACAGGGCGCAAGAGACCCAGTACTTC.

The rearrangement joins TRBV5-1 to TRBJ2-3, with 7 bases matching TRBD2. The CDR3 is 16 residues long. J lost 2 bases, V lost 4 bases, and 10 bases had no gene match. Germline V gene data show CDR1 as SGHRS and CDR2 as YFSETQ. DNA of the CDR3: TGCGCCAGCAGCCTAGCCTCTAGCGGCTACACAGATACGCAGTATTTT. Its translation: CASSLASSGYTDTQYF.

The V call is TRBV10-3, the J call TRBJ1-2, with TRBD1 matching over 7 bases. The length of the CDR3 is 14 residues. V lost 10 bases to trimming and J lost 5 bases; unmatched junction nucleotides: 13. Germline V gene lookup returns CDR1 ENHRY and CDR2 SYGVKD. CDR3 sequence reads: CATRTGASRYGYTF. CDR3 sequence (DNA): TGTGCCACACGAACAGGGGCAAGTAGGTATGGCTACACCTTC.

J is TRBJ1-2 and V is TRBV7-9; the match to TRBD1 covers 8 bases. CDR3 length: 13 amino acids. Germline V lookup: CDR1 SEHNR, CDR2 FQNEAQ (reference sequence). V gave up 5 bases and J gave up 8 bases; unmatched junction bases: 7. The CDR3 nucleotides read TGTGCCAGCAGCACCGAGACAGGGGAAGGCTACACCTTC. It encodes CASSTETGEGYTF.

The chain employs TRBV10-1 and TRBJ1-6; TRBD1 agrees at 10 bases. Germline CDR1 reads WNHNN; CDR2 reads SYGVQD (reference sequence). This CDR3 has 15 amino acids. The junction had 6 bases not matched to a gene; V was cut back by 4 bases and J by 9 bases. CDR3 protein: CASSAGTGVSSPLHF. The CDR3 bases are TGCGCCAGCAGTGCCGGGACAGGGGTTTCTTCACCCCTCCACTTT.

The chain couples TRBV28 to TRBJ2-2; no definite D call. The germline V and J ends were trimmed by 2 bases and 6 bases, with 13 bases remaining between them. The CDR3 is 15 amino acids. The germline gives CDR1 MDHEN, CDR2 SYDVKM. The CDR3 bases are TGTGCCAGCAGTTTAGGGCCGGTGGAGCCCGGGGAGCTGTTTTTT. Protein product: CASSLGPVEPGELFF. Combining the CDR3 with reference TRBV28 and TRBJ2-2 gives the whole variable domain DVKVTQSSRYLVKRTGEKVFLECVQDMDHENMFWYRQDPGLGLRLIYFSYDVKMKEKGDIPEGYSVSREKKERFSLILESASTNQTSMYLCASSLGPVEPGELFFGEGSRLTVL.

This clone was counted a single time. The V and J genes are TRBV10-2 and TRBJ1-6; D is unclear. V gave up 10 bases and J gave up 5 bases, with 12 bases separating them. The germline V gene encodes CDR1 WSHSY and CDR2 SAAADI. The CDR3 runs 13 residues. CDR3 sequence: CATSRADNSPLHF. Here the CDR3 DNA reads TGCGCCACCAGCCGGGCGGATAATTCACCCCTCCACTTT.